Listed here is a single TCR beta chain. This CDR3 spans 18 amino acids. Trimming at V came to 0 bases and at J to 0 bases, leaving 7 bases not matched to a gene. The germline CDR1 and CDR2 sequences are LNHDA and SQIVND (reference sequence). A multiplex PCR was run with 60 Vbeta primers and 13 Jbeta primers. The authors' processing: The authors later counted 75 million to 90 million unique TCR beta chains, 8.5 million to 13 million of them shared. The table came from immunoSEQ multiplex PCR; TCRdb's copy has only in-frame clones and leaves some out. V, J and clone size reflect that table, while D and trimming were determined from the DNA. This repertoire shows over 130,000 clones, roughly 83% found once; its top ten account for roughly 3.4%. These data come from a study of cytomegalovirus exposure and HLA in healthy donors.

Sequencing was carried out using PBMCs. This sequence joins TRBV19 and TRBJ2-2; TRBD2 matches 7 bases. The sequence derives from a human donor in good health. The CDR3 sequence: CASSIDGAGAANTGELFF. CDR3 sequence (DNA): TGTGCCAGTAGTATAGATGGCGCGGGAGCCGCGAACACCGGGGAGCTGTTTTTT. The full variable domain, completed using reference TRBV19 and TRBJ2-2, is DGGITQSPKYLFRKEGQNVTLSCEQNLNHDAMYWYRQDPGQGLRLIYYSQIVNDFQKGDIAEGYSVSREKKESFPLTVTSAQKNPTAFYLCASSIDGAGAANTGELFFGEGSRLTVL.